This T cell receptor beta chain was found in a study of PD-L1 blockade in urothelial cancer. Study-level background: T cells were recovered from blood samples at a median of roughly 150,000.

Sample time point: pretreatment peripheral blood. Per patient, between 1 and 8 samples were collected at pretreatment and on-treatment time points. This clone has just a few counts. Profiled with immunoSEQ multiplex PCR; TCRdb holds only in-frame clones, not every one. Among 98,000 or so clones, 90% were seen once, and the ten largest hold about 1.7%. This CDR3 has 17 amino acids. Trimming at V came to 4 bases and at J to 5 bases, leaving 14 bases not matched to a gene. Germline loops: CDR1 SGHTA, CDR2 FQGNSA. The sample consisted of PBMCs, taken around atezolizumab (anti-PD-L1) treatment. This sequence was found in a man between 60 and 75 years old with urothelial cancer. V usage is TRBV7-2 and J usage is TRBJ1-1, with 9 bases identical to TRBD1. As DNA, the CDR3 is TGTGCCAGCAGCTCGTATTTAGGGACAGGGAAGGGGACTGAAGCTTTCTTT. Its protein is CASSSYLGTGKGTEAFF. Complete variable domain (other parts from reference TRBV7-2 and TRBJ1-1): GAGVSQSPSNKVTEKGKDVELRCDPISGHTALYWYRQSLGQGLEFLIYFQGNSAPDKSGLPSDRFSAERTGGSVSTLTIQRTQQEDSAVYLCASSSYLGTGKGTEAFFGQGTRLTVV.